The T cell receptor (beta chain) under discussion was sequenced for a study of T cell changes during pregnancy in multiple sclerosis. Sequencing used immunoSEQ multiplex PCR; TCRdb keeps in-frame clones, though not all of them. This sample has approximately 84,000 clones, with nearly 95% found just once. The V and J ends lost 5 bases and 7 bases respectively, with 18 bases between them. This CDR3 is built from 16 residues. Germline CDR1 is ENHRY and CDR2 is SYGVKD. Specimen: peripheral blood, collected in the second trimester of pregnancy. This rearrangement joins TRBV10-3 to TRBJ2-6; D remains ambiguous. The TCR comes from a female donor in good health, enrolled as a control in a pregnancy study. CDR3 in amino acids: CAISPITARGANVLTF. As DNA, the CDR3 is TGTGCCATCAGTCCAATTACTGCTCGAGGAGCCAACGTCCTGACTTTC.